This T cell receptor (beta chain) is from a study of blood T cell repertoires in COVID-19. Overall study: The study drew acute and convalescent COVID-19 samples from the United States, Italy and Spain. The cDNA or gDNA used as material had been derived from T cells, B-cell-depleted T cells, or PBMCs.

A few counts support this clone. The authors' processing: The assay estimated nucleated cells by amplifying reference gene primers. Some clones are missing from TCRdb's copy, which holds only in-frame ones; the method was immunoSEQ multiplex PCR. The D gene and trimming were derived from the DNA, and the V and J assignments and clone size from that table. Here the sample spans 150,000 to 200,000 clones, approximately 85% being singletons. Between the trimmed V and J ends, which lost 1 base and 5 bases, there was a span of 11 bases. CDR1 is MNHEY, CDR2 SVGEGT, per germline. This CDR3 region has 14 residues.

The receptor was derived from a man in his 60s with active or convalescent COVID-19. This sequence joins TRBV6-2 or TRBV6-3 and TRBJ1-1, with D possibly being TRBD1 (5 bases). Source material: peripheral blood. The CDR3 DNA sequence: TGTGCCAGCAGTTACTACGGGGGAGGGACTGAAGCTTTCTTT. Translated: CASSYYGGGTEAFF.